This T cell receptor (beta chain) is drawn from a study of blood T cells in healthy people across ages. CDR1 and CDR2 (germline): SGHKS, YYEKEE (reference sequence). This CDR3 spans 15 amino acids. Trimming stripped 4 bases from V and 0 bases from J, with 12 bases between. PCR was performed a second time for roughly 7 to 11 cycles using a sample-barcoded 5' primer and a J-beta primer mix. A single record per CDR3 protein comes from TCRdb applying MiXCR to the 5' RACE reads. Of about 780,000 distinct CDR3 sequences listed, around a quarter are singletons. General study findings and limits: Reliance upon unsorted PBMCs precluded definitive naive versus antigen-experienced comparison.

Only a few counts were recorded for this clonotype. Antigen unknown. The study isolated at least 6.5 million PBMCs from each sample. The data were also submitted as part of a second study, on T cells of mothers and their children.

The chain joins TRBV5-5 to TRBJ2-3; D not certain. The specimen sequenced was blood. This TCR came from a boy younger than 18 in good health. The CDR3 bases are TGTGCCAGCAGCATGGCCCTTTGGAGCACAGATACGCAGTATTTT. As protein: CASSMALWSTDTQYF.